The source of this T cell receptor (beta chain) is a study of blood T cells in healthy people across ages. CDR3 length: 16 amino acids. Germline CDR1 MGHRA, CDR2 YSYEKL. V lost 0 bases and J lost 6; bases outside the gene matches: 6. Ten or more counts support this clonotype. Primers used in a second PCR of about 6 to 11 cycles were a sample-barcoded 5' primer and a J-beta primer mix. Every sample produced at least 3 million CDR3-containing paired-end reads. TCRdb passed the 5' RACE reads through MiXCR, listing each CDR3 protein once. The table records 1.5 million to 2 million distinct CDR3 sequences, roughly 30% of them present only once.

This TCR was sampled from a woman in her 30s in good health. Material for sequencing was blood. The rearrangement uses TRBV4-1 and TRBJ2-5, with 11 bases fitting TRBD1. CDR3 in amino acids: CASSQDRRTGGKTQYF. CDR3 DNA sequence: TGCGCCAGCAGCCAAGATCGAAGGACAGGGGGCAAGACCCAGTACTTC.